The 28 T cell receptor beta chains in this list originate from one sample, sequenced in a study of T cells in Graves' hyperthyroidism and ophthalmopathy. Amplification targeted TCR beta CDR3 regions from RNA transcripts. The TCR CDR3 first-round RT-PCR relied on the HTBI primer set. MiXCR, run by TCRdb on the multiplex PCR reads, gives a single entry per CDR3 protein. The sample lists some 620,000 distinct CDR3 sequences, 15% to 20% occurring once. The source material was blood. The receptor set was obtained from a woman in her 30s with Graves' hyperthyroidism.

This clonotype was recorded at least ten times. The rearrangement uses TRBV20-1 and TRBJ2-1; 7 nucleotides align to TRBD1. The trim removed 1 base at V and 4 bases at J, leaving 7 bases unmatched. There are 15 residues in the CDR3. Germline CDR1 and CDR2: DFQATT and SNEGSKA (reference sequence). CDR3: CSARVTGRVYNEQFF. CDR3 bases: TGCAGTGCTAGAGTGACAGGGCGGGTTTACAATGAGCAGTTCTTC.

The sample holds many counts of this clonotype. This chain joins TRBV11-2 and TRBJ2-2; 7 bases agree with TRBD1. This CDR3 is built from 15 residues. Trimming cost V 5 bases and J 5 bases; bases outside gene matches: 8. In germline, CDR1 is SGHAT, CDR2 FQNNGV. CDR3 sequence reads: CASSTDRLGTGELFF. DNA of the CDR3: TGTGCCAGCAGCACGGACAGGTTGGGGACCGGGGAGCTGTTTTTT.

This clonotype was detected only a few times. This may stem from a read error, because a much larger clone lies one nucleotide away. The chain employs TRBV12-3 or TRBV12-4 and TRBJ2-1, with TRBD2 identical over 11 bases. CDR3 length: 16 residues. The CDR3 region is CASTLGTSGLYNGQFF. The CDR3 DNA follows: TGTGCCAGCACTCTAGGGACTAGCGGCCTCTACAATGGGCAGTTCTTC.

This clonotype has only a few counts. The rearrangement joins TRBV6-1 to TRBJ2-2; 9 nucleotides agree with TRBD2. J lost 7 bases, V lost 5 bases, and 8 bases had no gene match. The CDR3 is made up of 15 amino acids. Germline V gene sequence: CDR1 MNHNS, CDR2 SASEGT. The DNA for the CDR3 is TGTGCCAGCAGTACCGGGACTAGCCCCAGCGGGGAGCTGTTTTTT. This encodes CASSTGTSPSGELFF.

This clonotype was detected many times. The chain uses TRBV3-1 and TRBJ2-7; D gene ambiguous. In germline, CDR1 is LGHDT, CDR2 YNNKEL (reference sequence). There are 14 residues in the CDR3. V lost 0 bases to trimming and J lost 6 bases, with 12 bases between them. The DNA for the CDR3 is TGTGCCAGCAGCCAAGAGATTCCCCCAGGCGAGCAGTACTTC. It yields the protein CASSQEIPPGEQYF.

At least ten counts were recorded for this clonotype. This chain joins TRBV6-4 and TRBJ2-1; 10 bases are shared with TRBD2. The germline CDR1 and CDR2 sequences are MRHNA and SNTAGT. V was clipped by 2 bases and J by 7 bases; unmatched bases: 5. The CDR3 runs 15 residues. The CDR3 region has the DNA TGTGCCAGCAGTGACGGGACTAGCGAGTTTAATGAGCAGTTCTTC. Its protein product is CASSDGTSEFNEQFF.

The rearrangement joins TRBV20-1 to TRBJ1-4; D gene ambiguous. V dropped 3 bases and J dropped 6 bases, with 17 bases sitting between them. Looked up from germline, CDR1 is DFQATT and CDR2 is SNEGSKA (reference sequence). There are 15 residues in the CDR3. Here the CDR3 DNA reads TGCAGTGCTAGGTCCTCCGGGGTGATCGATGAAAAACTGTTTTTT. Translating gives CSARSSGVIDEKLFF.

This clonotype was counted at least ten times. The CDR3 DNA reads as TGTGCCAGCAGTCCGGGACACTTGAGCGAAGCTTTCTTT. It specifies CASSPGHLSEAFF. The J gene is TRBJ1-1, the V gene TRBV2; the D gene is possibly TRBD1 (6 bases). CDR3 length equals 13 residues. Trimming took off 5 bases at V and 8 bases at J, with 15 bases between the two ends. CDR1 and CDR2 (germline): SNHLY, FYNNEI. Drawing the rest from reference TRBV2 and TRBJ1-1, the complete variable domain is EPEVTQTPSHQVTQMGQEVILRCVPISNHLYFYWYRQILGQKVEFLVSFYNNEISEKSEIFDDQFSVERPDGSNFTLKIRSTKLEDSAMYFCASSPGHLSEAFFGQGTRLTVV.

This clonotype was seen repeatedly, ten times or more. This chain uses TRBV4-3 with TRBJ2-3; 13 bases match TRBD2. The length of the CDR3 is 17 residues. V lost 0 bases and J lost 4; bases outside the gene matches: 4. CDR1 LGHNA and CDR2 YSLEER come from the germline V gene. CDR3 residues: CASSQEGLAGPADTQYF. For the CDR3, the DNA is TGCGCCAGCAGCCAAGAGGGACTAGCGGGACCTGCAGATACGCAGTATTTT.

This clonotype showed up many times. The V and J genes are TRBV28 and TRBJ2-7; 9 positions agree with TRBD1. This CDR3 region has 15 residues. Looked up from germline, CDR1 is MDHEN and CDR2 is SYDVKM. J was trimmed by 4 bases and V by 6 bases; bases with no gene match: 10. The CDR3 DNA follows: TGTGCCAGCAGACCGGGACAGGGTCCTTCGTACGAGCAGTACTTC. Translating it yields CASRPGQGPSYEQYF.

This clonotype showed up many times. J is TRBJ1-2 and V is TRBV28; D perhaps matches TRBD1 (5 bases). There are 17 residues in the CDR3. Per the germline V gene, CDR1 is MDHEN and CDR2 is SYDVKM. V was pared by 3 bases and J by 5 bases, with 22 bases between. DNA of the CDR3: TGTGCCAGCAGTTTTCAGGGAGGTTACACGACGCCTTATGGCTACACCTTC. Translated, it gives CASSFQGGYTTPYGYTF.

In its sample, this clonotype was seen many times. For the CDR3, the DNA is TGTGCCAGCAGTGACTCTAACATTCAGTACTTC. This encodes CASSDSNIQYF. V is TRBV2 and J is TRBJ2-4; D is uncertain. Trimming took off 3 bases at V and 7 bases at J, with 4 bases between the two ends. The CDR3 sequence is 11 residues long. Germline V lookup: CDR1 SNHLY, CDR2 FYNNEI.

The chain is built from TRBV6-1 and TRBJ2-7, with D perhaps TRBD2 (5 bases). The V and J ends lost 0 bases and 0 bases respectively, with 9 bases between them. CDR1 is MNHNS, CDR2 SASEGT, per germline. The CDR3 sequence is 15 residues long. The CDR3 DNA reads TGTGCCAGCAGTGAAGCGGCTGGGAGCTCCTACGAGCAGTACTTC. Translating gives CASSEAAGSSYEQYF.

The table lists this clonotype with many counts. The gene calls are TRBV18 and TRBJ2-1; 9 bases map to TRBD1. The V gene's germline CDR1 is KGHSH and CDR2 LQKENI. The CDR3 sequence is 15 residues long. V lost 4 bases, J lost 8 bases, and 9 bases stayed unmatched. The CDR3 DNA reads as TGTGCCAGCTCACAACGGACAGGGGTGTCCCATGAGCAGTTCTTC. Its protein is CASSQRTGVSHEQFF.

In this sample, this clonotype turned up many times. This rearrangement joins TRBV28 to TRBJ1-6; no definite D call. The V end lost 3 bases, the J end lost 5 bases, and 8 bases lay between the germline ends. The length of the CDR3 is 14 residues. Germline V gene sequence: CDR1 MDHEN, CDR2 SYDVKM. The CDR3 bases are TGTGCCAGCAGTTTGATAAGGGATAATTCACCCCTCCACTTT. Translated: CASSLIRDNSPLHF.

This clonotype was counted many times. V and J are TRBV27 and TRBJ1-2; 7 nucleotides align to TRBD1. After removal of 8 bases from V and 2 bases from J, the junction contained 11 bases not matched to a gene. Per germline, CDR1 MNHEY and CDR2 SMNVEV (reference sequence). This CDR3 region has 15 residues. For the CDR3, the DNA is TGTGCCAGCGGCGACAGGGCTGGACAAAACTATGGCTACACCTTC. It yields the protein CASGDRAGQNYGYTF.

This clonotype was counted many times. V is TRBV5-1 and J is TRBJ1-6; 10 bases match TRBD1. This CDR3 region has 14 residues. Looked up from germline, CDR1 is SGHRS and CDR2 is YFSETQ. J was trimmed by 9 bases and V by 3 bases; bases with no gene match: 3. The CDR3 coding sequence is TGCGCCAGCAGCTCGGGACAGGGGTCTTCACCCCTCCACTTT. This codes for CASSSGQGSSPLHF.

This clonotype has ten or more counts. The V call is TRBV5-1, the J call TRBJ1-5, with 9 positions matching TRBD1. With 4 bases clipped from V and 5 bases from J, the junction kept 7 bases outside the gene matches. The V gene's germline CDR1 is SGHRS and CDR2 YFSETQ. The CDR3 spans 15 residues. CDR3 loop: CASSVDGQGYQPQHF. CDR3 DNA sequence: TGCGCCAGCAGCGTTGATGGACAGGGGTATCAGCCCCAGCATTTT.

Ten or more counts support this clonotype. This rearrangement joins TRBV20-1 to TRBJ1-5; D unresolved. The ends were cut back, 0 bases at V and 4 bases at J, with 10 bases in the middle. The CDR3 is 14 residues long. The germline V gene encodes CDR1 DFQATT and CDR2 SNEGSKA (reference sequence). CDR3: CSARDVAGNQPQHF. CDR3 in DNA: TGCAGTGCTAGAGATGTGGCTGGTAATCAGCCCCAGCATTTT.

This clonotype showed up many times. The rearrangement links TRBV27 to TRBJ1-1; D is undetermined. CDR3 length equals 14 residues. The germline gives CDR1 MNHEY, CDR2 SMNVEV (reference sequence). Trimming left V 4 bases short and J 0 bases short, with 9 bases between. DNA of the CDR3: TGTGCCAGCAGTTCCCCCTCTATGAACACTGAAGCTTTCTTT. Translation: CASSSPSMNTEAFF.

The rearrangement joins TRBV20-1 to TRBJ1-6; D remains unclear. With 2 bases removed from V and 5 bases from J, the gap between germline ends came to 7 bases. There are 13 residues in the CDR3. Germline CDR1 DFQATT, CDR2 SNEGSKA (reference sequence). In DNA form, the CDR3 reads TGCAGTGCTAGATGGGGAAATAATTCACCCCTCCACTTT. Translation gives CSARWGNNSPLHF.

The chain combines TRBV5-6 with TRBJ2-3; perhaps D is TRBD1 or TRBD2 (6 bases each). Germline V gene sequence: CDR1 SGHDT, CDR2 YYEEEE. Trimming stripped 4 bases from V and 2 bases from J, with 11 bases between. The CDR3 has 14 amino acids. CDR3 amino acids: CASSPEGVTDTQYF. CDR3 nucleotides: TGTGCCAGCAGCCCGGAGGGGGTCACAGATACGCAGTATTTT.

Note on this clonotype: A much larger clone differs from this one at a single base, so this may be a read error. The chain uses TRBV5-1 and TRBJ2-7; tentative D call: TRBD2 (6 bases). This CDR3 region has 14 residues. CDR1 is SGHRS, CDR2 YFSETQ, per germline. Deletions cut 0 bases from V and 4 bases from J, with 11 bases between. CDR3 loop: CASSLEAGRYEQYF. The CDR3 nucleotides read TGCGCCAGCAGCTTGGAGGCAGGGAGGTACGAGCAGTACTTC.

The table lists this clonotype with a few counts. The junction does not match germline at one end; this may be a read error. V and J are TRBV13 and TRBJ1-3, with D possibly being TRBD1 (5 bases). The germline V gene encodes CDR1 PRHDT and CDR2 FYEKMQ (reference sequence). CDR3 size: 14 residues. Here the CDR3 DNA reads TGTGCCAGCAGCCGACAGACCTCTGGAGACACCATATATTTT. As protein: CASSRQTSGDTIYF.

This clonotype has at least ten counts. This rearrangement joins TRBV11-2 to TRBJ1-1, with D unresolved. The CDR3 is 15 amino acids. Germline V CDR1 and CDR2: SGHAT, FQNNGV. V lost 0 bases and J 1 base, leaving 9 bases between the germline ends. The CDR3 nucleotides read TGTGCCAGCAGCTTAGATCTAAACACGAACACTGAAGCTTTCTTT. Translation: CASSLDLNTNTEAFF.

In this sample, this clonotype turned up a few times. The V and J genes are TRBV7-9 and TRBJ1-2, with D perhaps matching TRBD1 (5 bases). CDR1 SEHNR and CDR2 FQNEAQ come from the germline V gene (reference sequence). The V and J ends lost 5 bases and 5 bases respectively, with 18 bases between them. CDR3 length: 15 amino acids. The CDR3: CASSTSGQLGYGYTF. Written as DNA, the CDR3 is TGTGCCAGCAGCACTAGTGGACAACTTGGTTATGGCTACACCTTC. Full variable domain (remainder filled in from reference TRBV7-9 and TRBJ1-2): DTGVSQNPRHKITKRGQNVTFRCDPISEHNRLYWYRQTLGQGPEFLTYFQNEAQLEKSRLLSDRFSAERPKGSFSTLEIQRTEQGDSAMYLCASSTSGQLGYGYTFGSGTRLTVV.

This clonotype has more than one count but fewer than ten. The chain uses TRBV29-1 and TRBJ1-2; 7 bases are a match to TRBD1. The CDR3 has 15 residues. Germline CDR1 reads SQVTM; CDR2 reads ANQGSEA. V dropped 0 bases and J dropped 4; count of bases not matched to a gene: 8. The CDR3 protein is CSVEDPTGIPYGYTF. CDR3 sequence (DNA): TGCAGCGTTGAAGATCCGACAGGGATACCCTATGGCTACACCTTC.

The chain links TRBV7-8 to TRBJ2-1; no definite D call. V was pared by 8 bases and J by 7 bases, with 15 bases between. Germline values: CDR1 SGHVS, CDR2 FQNEAQ. The CDR3 is 13 residues long. For the CDR3, the DNA is TGTGCCAGCCCGGCCGAGAATAGTAATGAGCAGTTCTTC. Translated: CASPAENSNEQFF.